This record covers a single T cell receptor beta chain. This CDR3 comprises 17 residues. Germline values: CDR1 SGHKS, CDR2 YYEKEE (reference sequence). With V trimmed by 0 bases and J by 8 bases, 11 bases remained unmatched. These data originate in a study of T-cell reconstitution after alpha-beta-depleted transplantation in children. A library of TCRbeta sequences, prepared with unique molecular identifiers, was generated. TCRdb ran MiXCR on the PCR reads and lists one entry per CDR3 protein. The sample carries some 600,000 distinct CDR3 sequences, approximately 17% recorded once. The rearrangement uses TRBV5-5 and TRBJ2-2; 9 nucleotides line up with TRBD1. Sequencing used PBMCs from the stem cell graft donor, obtained from the stem cell graft. This receptor was identified in a human donor who donated a stem cell graft to a child with acute myeloid leukemia. The CDR3 loop is CASSLAVGQGGLGELFF. The CDR3 DNA follows: TGTGCCAGCAGCTTGGCTGTGGGACAGGGAGGATTAGGGGAGCTGTTTTTT.